The 8 T cell receptor beta chains below come from one sample, sequenced in a study of neoadjuvant anti-PD-1 for oral cavity cancer (dated by TCRdb to the early 2020s). Sample time point, as interpreted from the label and publication: before neoadjuvant nivolumab. The library was built by means of the immunoSEQ multiplex PCR assay. The table comes from immuneACCESS by way of TCRdb, which keeps in-frame sequences with V and J called. Part of the clones is missing from these tables; in studies checked, under half for an unresolved V gene and the rest for unknown reasons. The sample data list approximately 15,000 clones, and 65% to 70% of these were observed just once. Less than 3% of the sample rests with the top ten. Material: PBMCs, obtained before nivolumab (anti-PD-1) treatment. Receptors originate from a person aged 35-79 years with oral cavity squamous cell carcinoma.

The J gene is TRBJ2-6, the V gene TRBV11-2, with a possible D match to TRBD1 (7 bases). Germline CDR1 reads SGHAT; CDR2 reads FQNNGV. V shed 7 bases and J shed 12 bases, with 13 bases lying between them. The length of the CDR3 is 12 residues. In nucleotides, the CDR3 is TGTGCCAGCAAACAGCAGGGGGGCGTCCTGACTTTC. Amino acid sequence: CASKQQGGVLTF.

This clone was observed a handful of times. This chain connects TRBV27 to TRBJ1-2; D remains unclear. CDR1 and CDR2 (germline): MNHEY, SMNVEV (reference sequence). The CDR3 covers 16 residues. V lost 1 base, J lost 1 base, and 13 bases lay in between. The CDR3 sequence is CASSLLGPGINYGYTF. The CDR3 DNA sequence: TGTGCCAGCAGTTTATTGGGCCCGGGGATTAACTATGGCTACACCTTC.

The chain carries TRBV18 and TRBJ1-2; D call uncertain. Germline V gene lookup returns CDR1 KGHSH and CDR2 LQKENI. Trimming stripped 1 base from V and 3 bases from J, with 12 bases between. CDR3 length: 15 amino acids. CDR3 sequence (DNA): TGTGCCAGCTCACCACAGTTGGAGTCTTACTATGGCTACACCTTC. It yields the protein CASSPQLESYYGYTF.

The V call is TRBV19, the J call TRBJ1-5; maybe TRBD1 (5 bases). The CDR3 totals 14 residues. Germline lookup yields CDR1 LNHDA and CDR2 SQIVND (reference sequence). Trimming pared 6 bases from V and 4 bases from J, leaving 13 bases between. CDR3 residues: CASRGWGGNQPQHF. DNA of the CDR3: TGTGCCAGTAGGGGATGGGGGGGAAATCAGCCCCAGCATTTT. Supplemented by reference TRBV19 and TRBJ1-5, the full variable domain reads DGGITQSPKYLFRKEGQNVTLSCEQNLNHDAMYWYRQDPGQGLRLIYYSQIVNDFQKGDIAEGYSVSREKKESFPLTVTSAQKNPTAFYLCASRGWGGNQPQHFGDGTRLSIL.

This chain links TRBV30 with TRBJ1-2; D is perhaps TRBD1 (5 bases). The CDR3 spans 14 residues. Germline loops: CDR1 GTSNPN, CDR2 SVGIG (reference sequence). Trimming shortened V by 6 bases and J by 6 bases, and 20 bases separated the two germline ends. CDR3 protein: CACKEGGWGNGYTF. The CDR3 DNA reads as TGTGCCTGTAAAGAGGGTGGTTGGGGGAATGGCTACACCTTC.

This chain links TRBV27 with TRBJ1-1; no firm D call. Germline CDR1 reads MNHEY; CDR2 reads SMNVEV (reference sequence). CDR3 size: 14 residues. V was pared by 6 bases and J by 5 bases, with 16 bases between. The CDR3 protein is CASRPDSGWTEAFF. The DNA of the CDR3 is TGTGCCAGCAGACCGGACTCGGGGTGGACTGAAGCTTTCTTT.

J is TRBJ1-2 and V is TRBV9; D not resolved. Germline V gene data show CDR1 as SGDLS and CDR2 as YYNGEE. The CDR3 runs 14 residues. V lost 3 bases to trimming and J lost 8 bases, with 17 bases between them. The CDR3 region has the DNA TGTGCCAGCAGCGCCCAGAGAGGGTTTGGCGGCTACACCTTC. This gives the protein CASSAQRGFGGYTF.

The chain couples TRBV6-1 to TRBJ2-5, with 9 nucleotides matching TRBD2. The length of the CDR3 is 17 residues. J was trimmed by 4 bases and V by 2 bases; bases with no gene match: 11. CDR1 and CDR2 from the germline V gene are MNHNS and SASEGT. For the CDR3, the DNA is TGTGCCAGCAGTGAAAATGGAGCGGGAGGTATATTAGAGACCCAGTACTTC. Its protein is CASSENGAGGILETQYF.